The entry below gives a single TCR beta chain sequence along with its context. This record belongs to a study of blood T cell repertoires in COVID-19. Study-level background: The study drew acute and convalescent COVID-19 samples from the United States, Italy and Spain.

Germline V gene data show CDR1 as SGHTA and CDR2 as FQGNSA. This CDR3 is 17 amino acids long. V gave up 5 bases and J gave up 3 bases, with 23 bases separating them. Study processing details: Reference gene primer amplification gave nucleated cell count estimates. The repertoire was sequenced with immunoSEQ multiplex PCR; TCRdb's copy has only in-frame clones and lacks some. Clone size and V and J calls were adopted from that table, with D and trimming inferred from the DNA. The sample has 90,000 to 120,000 clones, 80% to 95% seen once. This TCR derives from a woman aged 30 to 39 with acute or convalescent COVID-19. The V gene is TRBV7-2, the J gene TRBJ2-7; D is perhaps TRBD1 (5 bases). The sequencing input was peripheral blood. CDR3 in amino acids: CASSLKAKGNPNYEQYF. In nucleotides, the CDR3 is TGTGCCAGCAGCCTCAAAGCGAAGGGGAACCCCAACTACGAGCAGTACTTC.